This T cell receptor beta chain originates from a study of blood T cell repertoires in COVID-19. Germline V gene data show CDR1 as MDHEN and CDR2 as SYDVKM. This CDR3 contains 18 residues. Trimming removed 5 bases at V and 0 bases at J, with 21 bases between. Sequenced by immunoSEQ multiplex PCR; TCRdb stores in-frame clones only, minus some. The table shows some 80,000 clones, with approximately 81% occurring only once. This clone turned up a few times. The V gene is TRBV28, the J gene TRBJ2-3, with a weak D call TRBD2 (8 bases). This receptor was obtained from a man older than 75 with acute or convalescent COVID-19. Sequencing was carried out using peripheral blood. This CDR3 is CASSPRGGTVSSTDTQYF. For the CDR3, the DNA is TGTGCCAGCAGTCCACGGGGGGGGACAGTTTCTAGCACAGATACGCAGTATTTT.